This T cell receptor beta chain derives from a study of tumor-infiltrating lymphocytes in localized non-small cell lung cancer (dated by TCRdb to 2020 to 2022). Looking at the study overall: Patients whose samples were collected after neoadjuvant chemotherapy, as well as both smokers and never-smokers and several histologies, were included in the cohort. Resected tumor tissue and uninvolved lung tissue described as non-adjacent to the tumor were contributed by each patient, with both tissues obtained from the same patient. TCR sequencing was one of several integrated assays, alongside flow cytometry, multiplex immunofluorescence, RNA-seq, exome sequencing and proteomics, applied to the same patients. The overall ICON cohort comprised 150 surgical patients with localized non-small cell lung cancer whose tumors were resected. A total of some 60 patients were part of the paired comparison of immunoSEQ T-cell fraction between tumor and uninvolved lung.

The T-cell fraction in tumor and uninvolved lung tissue was obtained from TCR sequencing using the immunoSEQ assay. On the study's bioinformatics: In the survival analysis, patients were divided into a high T-cell fraction group (upper tertile) and a low T-cell fraction group (lower two tertiles), and the two groups were compared using a log-rank test. A signed-rank test was used to test differences in T-cell fraction between paired tumor and uninvolved lung samples. In its TCRdb copy, this immuneACCESS table keeps in-frame sequences only and misses some clones. Where compared with another copy, unresolved V genes explain less than half of these, and the others have no known cause. Clonal size and the V and J genes are those of that table, whereas D and trimming came from the DNA. This sample holds some 12,000 clones; about 78% were observed only once. Roughly 4.7% of the sample goes to the ten largest clones.

The CDR3 goes from the cysteine to the phenylalanine over 14 residues. Here the CDR3 DNA is all that survives: 42 bases in frame from base 1. Trimming removed 0 bases from V and 1 base from J, leaving 8 bases between the germline ends. Sequences SGHDT (CDR1) and YYEEEE (CDR2) are obtained from the germline V gene. The first patient joined ICON in early 2016, and enrollment wrapped up when the last patient was enrolled in the second half of 2018. A subcohort of approximately 80 patients provided fresh tumor and matched uninvolved tissue for in-depth immune analyses, with TCR sequencing among those analyses. DNA isolated from bulk tissue, without cell sorting, was used for TCR sequencing. The research as a whole found: Because different assays used different pieces of the same tissue, technical variation could not be distinguished from intratumor heterogeneity. TCR-derived T-cell fraction did not differ between the flow cytometry-defined immunotypes IM1 (good prognosis) and IM2 (poor prognosis). Since assay coverage differed from patient to patient depending on how much tissue was available, TCR sequencing was done for only a subset of the cohort. Tumor T-cell fraction from TCR sequencing was not associated with recurrence-free survival (p = 0.61). Consistent with immunofluorescence CD3 counts, TCRbeta sequencing supported greater T cell infiltration in tumors than in uninvolved lung tissue.

Worth noting for this clone: The target of this receptor is not known. No base quality information exists; no much larger clone differs at one position.

The receptor's source is a human donor with non-small cell lung cancer. Input material: lung tumor tissue. The rearranged chain carries TRBV5-6 and TRBJ2-7; too little of a D gene remains to name it. The DNA is TGTGCCAGCAGCTTGGCTGCCGGATCCTACGAGCAGTACTTC. Translated, it gives CASSLAAGSYEQYF.